This record looks at one T cell receptor beta chain sequence and its context. Its target is unknown. Sequencing libraries made from TCR beta cDNA carried unique molecular identifiers. Each CDR3 protein gets one entry after TCRdb re-called the PCR reads with MiXCR. In the table there are roughly 670,000 distinct CDR3 sequences, 59% of which are singletons. The sample belongs to a study of post-analysis software for immune sequencing data. General study findings and limits: In multiple sclerosis, normalized Chao1 diversity was significantly below that of controls. When patients were compared with controls, about five TRBV segments were more frequent, TRBV5-6, TRBV5-1 and TRBV20-1 among them.

With 6 bases removed from V and 6 bases from J, the gap between germline ends came to 21 bases. This CDR3 is built from 16 residues. The germline CDR1 and CDR2 sequences are SGHTA and FQGNSA. The rearrangement uses TRBV7-2 and TRBJ2-1; weak D call: TRBD2 (5 bases). This TCR was sampled from a girl aged 2 to 9 with multiple sclerosis. Sequenced material: blood. The CDR3 DNA follows: TGTGCCAGCAGGGATAGGCCCGGGATCTTCGGCAATGAGCAGTTCTTC. Its protein product is CASRDRPGIFGNEQFF.